One and the same sample provided the 32 T cell receptor beta chains below, sequenced in a study of cytomegalovirus exposure and HLA in healthy donors. Repertoires were generated with immunoSEQ multiplex PCR, while TCRdb's copy carries only in-frame clones and drops some. This repertoire shows about 140,000 clones, 88% found once; its top ten account for 7.5% to 10%. The sequencing input was PBMCs. These receptors were obtained from a young woman in good health and CMV-seropositive.

This sequence joins TRBV19 and TRBJ2-7; TRBD1 might be the D (6 bases). Trimming left V 5 bases short and J 3 bases short, with 11 bases between. This CDR3 has 13 amino acids. In germline, CDR1 is LNHDA, CDR2 SQIVND (reference sequence). Here the CDR3 DNA reads TGTGCCAGTAGTCCCCGGGACAACTACGAGCAGTACTTC. This sequence encodes CASSPRDNYEQYF. Combining the CDR3 with reference TRBV19 and TRBJ2-7 gives the whole variable domain DGGITQSPKYLFRKEGQNVTLSCEQNLNHDAMYWYRQDPGQGLRLIYYSQIVNDFQKGDIAEGYSVSREKKESFPLTVTSAQKNPTAFYLCASSPRDNYEQYFGPGTRLTVT.

The chain combines TRBV11-2 with TRBJ1-5; D gene ambiguous. This CDR3 is built from 13 residues. Germline CDR1 is SGHAT and CDR2 is FQNNGV. V was pared by 5 bases and J by 6 bases, with 11 bases between. The CDR3 DNA is TGTGCCAGCAGCCCCGGTCCAGGTCAGCCCCAGCATTTT. This translates into CASSPGPGQPQHF.

This clone was counted only a few times. The DNA of the CDR3 is TGCGCCAGCAGCGAGCGTCCGGGATCGAACACTGAAGCTTTCTTT. Residues: CASSERPGSNTEAFF. V and J are TRBV4-1 and TRBJ1-1; D not resolved. The germline V gene encodes CDR1 MGHRA and CDR2 YSYEKL. This CDR3 is built from 15 residues. Trimming cost V 5 bases and J 1 base, with 14 bases left between them.

The chain employs TRBV6-6 and TRBJ1-2; D is uncertain. Germline loops: CDR1 MNHNY, CDR2 SVGAGI (reference sequence). The CDR3 has 13 amino acids. The V end was cut by 6 bases, the J end by 0 bases, with 8 bases between. CDR3 in amino acids: CASSVVANYGYTF. The CDR3 nucleotides are TGTGCCAGCAGCGTAGTAGCTAACTATGGCTACACCTTC.

This sequence joins TRBV5-5 and TRBJ1-2; 10 bases are a match to TRBD1. Germline values: CDR1 SGHKS, CDR2 YYEKEE (reference sequence). The CDR3 is made up of 16 amino acids. Trimming at V came to 4 bases and at J to 4 bases, leaving 10 bases not matched to a gene. CDR3 in amino acids: CASSRETGGSPYGYTF. The DNA for the CDR3 is TGTGCCAGCAGCAGGGAGACAGGGGGCTCCCCCTATGGCTACACCTTC.

The chain combines TRBV30 with TRBJ2-1; 10 bases are a match to TRBD2. The CDR3 covers 17 residues. V gave up 2 bases and J gave up 2 bases; unmatched junction bases: 9. From germline, CDR1 is GTSNPN and CDR2 SVGIG (reference sequence). CDR3 residues: CAWSPTGLAAAYNEQFF. CDR3 coding DNA: TGTGCCTGGAGTCCCACCGGACTAGCGGCCGCCTACAATGAGCAGTTCTTC.

The rearrangement uses TRBV7-9 and TRBJ2-7; 10 bases line up with TRBD1. The V and J ends lost 5 bases and 2 bases, in that order; junction bases with no gene match: 6. The germline CDR1 and CDR2 sequences are SEHNR and FQNEAQ (reference sequence). The CDR3 consists of 15 residues. Here the CDR3 reads CASSRGQGVTYEQYF. CDR3 bases: TGTGCCAGCAGCCGAGGACAGGGGGTTACCTACGAGCAGTACTTC.

The chain has TRBV2 and TRBJ2-5, with no clear D. CDR1 SNHLY and CDR2 FYNNEI come from the germline V gene. V was shortened by 5 bases and J by 1 base, with 8 bases between the two germline ends. The CDR3 has 13 residues. The CDR3 loop reads CASSRGSQETQYF. The CDR3 region has the DNA TGTGCCAGCAGTAGAGGCTCCCAAGAGACCCAGTACTTC. Looking up the rest from reference TRBV2 and TRBJ2-5 gives the full variable domain: EPEVTQTPSHQVTQMGQEVILRCVPISNHLYFYWYRQILGQKVEFLVSFYNNEISEKSEIFDDQFSVERPDGSNFTLKIRSTKLEDSAMYFCASSRGSQETQYFGPGTRLLVL.

This clone was seen a single time. The genes are TRBV6-5 and TRBJ1-1; TRBD1 matches 8 bases. Germline assignment: CDR1 MNHEY and CDR2 SVGAGI. This CDR3 spans 13 amino acids. V lost 4 bases, J lost 10 bases, and 8 bases stayed unmatched. CDR3 region: CASSFTGTGSAFF. In DNA, the CDR3 is TGTGCCAGCAGTTTTACCGGGACAGGCTCAGCTTTCTTT.

The chain couples TRBV7-3 to TRBJ2-3; TRBD2 aligns across 15 bases. Losses at the gene ends were 4 bases for V and 3 bases for J; bases not matched to a gene: 2. The CDR3 sequence is 16 residues long. Per the germline V gene, CDR1 is SGHTA and CDR2 is FQGTGA. This CDR3 reads CASSSGLAGGTDTQYF. CDR3 nucleotide sequence: TGTGCCAGCAGCTCTGGACTAGCGGGGGGGACAGATACGCAGTATTTT.

J is TRBJ1-2 and V is TRBV6-1, with 11 bases that match TRBD1. J gave up 5 bases and V 6 bases, and 5 bases lay outside the gene matches. Germline CDR1 MNHNS, CDR2 SASEGT. The CDR3 has 14 amino acids. CDR3 DNA: TGTGCCAGCAGGTTGGACAGGGGGCGTTATGGCTACACCTTC. This sequence encodes CASRLDRGRYGYTF.

The chain has TRBV7-9 and TRBJ1-5, with 8 positions matching TRBD1. CDR3 length: 13 residues. Germline loops: CDR1 SEHNR, CDR2 FQNEAQ (reference sequence). Germline trimming cut 5 bases from V and 4 bases from J; bases unmatched to any gene: 1. Here the CDR3 reads CASSRDRNQPQHF. CDR3 sequence (DNA): TGTGCCAGCAGCCGGGACAGGAATCAGCCCCAGCATTTT.

The chain joins TRBV29-1 to TRBJ1-2, with 7 bases identical to TRBD1. The CDR3 has 13 amino acids. Unmatched junction bases numbered 6, after V lost 4 bases and J lost 4 bases. Per the germline V gene, CDR1 is SQVTM and CDR2 is ANQGSEA. The CDR3: CSVGQGGAYGYTF. The CDR3 coding sequence is TGCAGCGTTGGACAGGGTGGGGCCTATGGCTACACCTTC.

The count of this clone is one. The rearrangement links TRBV5-1 to TRBJ2-2; 10 positions match TRBD2. The ends lost 1 base at V and 5 bases at J; junction bases unmatched: 5. Germline lookup yields CDR1 SGHRS and CDR2 YFSETQ. The CDR3 is made up of 16 amino acids. The CDR3 nucleotides read TGCGCCAGCAGCTTGTTGAGTAGCGGGGGGACCGGGGAGCTGTTTTTT. Translating gives CASSLLSSGGTGELFF.

The rearrangement uses TRBV5-1 and TRBJ2-5; D is perhaps TRBD2 (5 bases). The CDR3 length is 14 residues. Germline loops: CDR1 SGHRS, CDR2 YFSETQ. Trimming removed 3 bases at V and 0 bases at J, with 9 bases between. CDR3 bases: TGCGCCAGCAGCTCCGGGAACTACCAAGAGACCCAGTACTTC. Its translation is CASSSGNYQETQYF. Looking up the rest from reference TRBV5-1 and TRBJ2-5 gives the full variable domain: KAGVTQTPRYLIKTRGQQVTLSCSPISGHRSVSWYQQTPGQGLQFLFEYFSETQRNKGNFPGRFSGRQFSNSRSEMNVSTLELGDSALYLCASSSGNYQETQYFGPGTRLLVL.

This clone was recorded a few times. J is TRBJ1-2 and V is TRBV27; TRBD1 matches 7 bases. Germline loops: CDR1 MNHEY, CDR2 SMNVEV (reference sequence). The CDR3 sequence is 15 residues long. The junction had 10 bases not matched to a gene; V was cut back by 7 bases and J by 2 bases. This CDR3 reads CASTTQGGANYGYTF. Here the CDR3 DNA reads TGTGCCAGCACCACCCAAGGGGGCGCGAACTATGGCTACACCTTC.

The chain uses TRBV19 and TRBJ2-3, with 9 bases that match TRBD2. CDR1 and CDR2 from the germline V gene are LNHDA and SQIVND (reference sequence). V lost 1 base to trimming and J lost 5 bases; unmatched junction nucleotides: 4. CDR3 length: 15 amino acids. The CDR3 loop reads CASSIVLAGIDTQYF. In DNA, the CDR3 is TGTGCCAGTAGTATAGTCCTAGCGGGAATAGATACGCAGTATTTT. Filled out from reference TRBV19 and TRBJ2-3, the complete variable domain reads DGGITQSPKYLFRKEGQNVTLSCEQNLNHDAMYWYRQDPGQGLRLIYYSQIVNDFQKGDIAEGYSVSREKKESFPLTVTSAQKNPTAFYLCASSIVLAGIDTQYFGPGTRLTVL.

The chain has TRBV11-2 and TRBJ2-1; tentatively, D is TRBD2 (5 bases). The CDR3 length is 12 residues. Germline CDR1 SGHAT, CDR2 FQNNGV. V was shortened by 7 bases and J by 4 bases, with 8 bases between the two germline ends. In nucleotides, the CDR3 is TGTGCCAGCATGCGGGTGTACAATGAGCAGTTCTTC. Its translation is CASMRVYNEQFF.

The chain links TRBV27 to TRBJ2-7; TRBD1 aligns across 9 bases. Germline V lookup: CDR1 MNHEY, CDR2 SMNVEV (reference sequence). V shed 5 bases, J shed 4 bases, and the junction held 6 bases outside the gene matches. The CDR3 spans 14 residues. The CDR3 DNA reads TGTGCCAGCAGTCAAGCCGGGACAGGGTACGAGCAGTACTTC. It is translated as CASSQAGTGYEQYF.

The rearrangement joins TRBV28 to TRBJ2-1; D may be TRBD2 (6 bases). The germline V gene encodes CDR1 MDHEN and CDR2 SYDVKM. This CDR3 comprises 15 residues. V gave up 3 bases and J gave up 4 bases, with 13 bases separating them. This CDR3 reads CASSLRQGGYNEQFF. The CDR3 coding sequence is TGTGCCAGCAGTTTGCGGCAGGGAGGTTACAATGAGCAGTTCTTC.

The rearrangement uses TRBV2 and TRBJ2-1; the D is unclear. Germline V gives CDR1 SNHLY, CDR2 FYNNEI. Trimming cost V 6 bases and J 6 bases, with 21 bases left between them. There are 16 residues in the CDR3. The CDR3: CASRTTSRGMFNEQFF. The CDR3 region has the DNA TGTGCCAGCAGGACGACCAGTCGCGGAATGTTCAATGAGCAGTTCTTC.

V gene TRBV28 combines with J gene TRBJ1-1, with 7 bases aligning to TRBD1. Germline V gene sequence: CDR1 MDHEN, CDR2 SYDVKM. V was clipped by 6 bases and J by 8 bases; unmatched bases: 6. The CDR3 length is 12 residues. The CDR3 here is CASRTVTGEAFF. CDR3 bases: TGTGCCAGCAGGACAGTGACAGGGGAAGCTTTCTTT.

V gene TRBV9 combines with J gene TRBJ2-1; 9 positions match TRBD2. CDR3 length: 16 amino acids. J lost 6 bases, V lost 3 bases, and 10 bases had no gene match. CDR1 is SGDLS, CDR2 YYNGEE, per germline. The CDR3 reads CASSDFGAGGRNEQFF. The CDR3 DNA sequence: TGTGCCAGCAGCGACTTTGGGGCGGGAGGGCGCAATGAGCAGTTCTTC. The entire variable domain, with the rest obtained from reference TRBV9 and TRBJ2-1, is as follows: DSGVTQTPKHLITATGQRVTLRCSPRSGDLSVYWYQQSLDQGLQFLIQYYNGEERAKGNILERFSAQQFPDLHSELNLSSLELGDSALYFCASSDFGAGGRNEQFFGPGTRLTVL.

This sequence joins TRBV2 and TRBJ1-4; D is undetermined. Germline CDR1 reads SNHLY; CDR2 reads FYNNEI. The CDR3 runs to 14 residues. The ends were cut back, 5 bases at V and 11 bases at J, with 18 bases in the middle. CDR3 DNA sequence: TGTGCCAGCAGTTCGGACGGCGCGCGAGGGAAACTGTTTTTT. Protein: CASSSDGARGKLFF.

The chain couples TRBV5-1 to TRBJ2-1, with 8 bases aligning to TRBD2. The germline V gene encodes CDR1 SGHRS and CDR2 YFSETQ. There are 15 residues in the CDR3. V dropped 4 bases and J dropped 9; count of bases not matched to a gene: 12. CDR3 nucleotide sequence: TGCGCCAGCAGCCCTGGGACTAGGGGTGGCGGTGAGCAGTTCTTC. Amino acids: CASSPGTRGGGEQFF.

The chain couples TRBV18 to TRBJ2-5; TRBD1 matches at 7 bases. Unmatched junction bases numbered 6, after V lost 0 bases and J lost 2 bases. In germline, CDR1 is KGHSH, CDR2 LQKENI. The CDR3 runs to 16 residues. CDR3: CASSPPRGGGQETQYF. The CDR3 DNA reads TGTGCCAGCTCACCACCGAGAGGGGGCGGACAAGAGACCCAGTACTTC.

CDR3 loop: CASSLDRGIYNEQFF. The CDR3 region has the DNA TGCGCCAGCAGCTTGGACCGGGGGATCTACAATGAGCAGTTCTTC. This sequence joins TRBV5-1 and TRBJ2-1, with a tentative D call TRBD2 (6 bases). The CDR3 consists of 15 residues. Deletions cut 0 bases from V and 3 bases from J, with 10 bases between. The germline gives CDR1 SGHRS, CDR2 YFSETQ.

J is TRBJ2-7 and V is TRBV7-2; 9 bases are a match to TRBD1. V was pared by 5 bases and J by 6 bases, with 8 bases of the junction left unmatched. This CDR3 has 14 amino acids. Germline CDR1 is SGHTA and CDR2 is FQGNSA. CDR3 nucleotides: TGTGCCAGCAGCCAGGACAGGGGATGGGTCGAGCAGTACTTC. Translating it yields CASSQDRGWVEQYF.

V gene TRBV27 combines with J gene TRBJ2-5, with TRBD1 identical over 10 bases. V shed 3 bases and J 7 bases; nucleotides not matched to a gene: 8. The germline gives CDR1 MNHEY, CDR2 SMNVEV (reference sequence). This CDR3 has 15 residues. CDR3 region: CASSLGQGIGGTQYF. The DNA of the CDR3 is TGTGCCAGCAGTTTGGGACAGGGGATTGGAGGGACCCAGTACTTC.

J is TRBJ2-5 and V is TRBV19, with 10 bases fitting TRBD2. Germline trimming cut 5 bases from V and 5 bases from J; bases unmatched to any gene: 8. The CDR3 totals 15 residues. From germline, CDR1 is LNHDA and CDR2 SQIVND (reference sequence). The CDR3 here is CASSALPGLAETQYF. CDR3 nucleotides: TGTGCCAGTAGTGCGCTCCCGGGACTAGCGGAGACCCAGTACTTC. Full variable domain (outside the CDR3, taken from reference TRBV19 and TRBJ2-5): DGGITQSPKYLFRKEGQNVTLSCEQNLNHDAMYWYRQDPGQGLRLIYYSQIVNDFQKGDIAEGYSVSREKKESFPLTVTSAQKNPTAFYLCASSALPGLAETQYFGPGTRLLVL.

The J gene is TRBJ2-5, the V gene TRBV5-4; D is unclear. There are 14 residues in the CDR3. Germline V gives CDR1 SGHNT, CDR2 YYREEE (reference sequence). V was clipped by 0 bases and J by 2 bases, with 8 bases between them. CDR3 coding DNA: TGTGCCAGCAGCTTGGCCGACTTACAAGAGACCCAGTACTTC. Protein sequence: CASSLADLQETQYF.

The chain carries TRBV9 and TRBJ2-1, with TRBD2 matching 7 bases. Unmatched junction bases numbered 7, after V lost 4 bases and J lost 3 bases. CDR1 and CDR2 from the germline V gene are SGDLS and YYNGEE. There are 15 residues in the CDR3. CDR3 DNA: TGTGCCAGCAGCACAAGCGGGACGAACTACAATGAGCAGTTCTTC. It translates to CASSTSGTNYNEQFF.